This T cell receptor beta chain emerged from a study of cytomegalovirus exposure and HLA in healthy donors. With 4 bases clipped from V and 4 bases from J, the junction kept 9 bases outside the gene matches. Germline-derived CDR1 and CDR2 are SGHDT and YYEEEE. The CDR3 runs to 16 residues. The table came from immunoSEQ multiplex PCR; TCRdb's copy has only in-frame clones and leaves some out. The table includes 200,000 to 250,000 clones, around 90% detected once. What was sequenced was PBMCs. The rearrangement joins TRBV5-6 to TRBJ1-3; the match to TRBD1 covers 9 bases. This sequence originates from a woman younger than 30 in good health and CMV-seronegative. DNA of the CDR3: TGTGCCAGCAGCGGTCCGGGACAGGGCTTAGGAAACACCATATATTTT. It is translated as CASSGPGQGLGNTIYF.